This T cell receptor beta chain was recorded in a study of cytomegalovirus exposure and HLA in healthy donors. Study-wide results and caveats: The authors enumerated roughly 180 TCR beta chains as linked to cytomegalovirus. Among TCR sequences, most were rare, though some public TCRs appeared in many donors. Subsequent analysis found a tendency for first-cohort TCR clusters to co-occur within the 120 validation repertoires.

Trimming removed 7 bases at V and 1 base at J, with 10 bases between. Germline V lookup: CDR1 SNHLY, CDR2 FYNNEI. CDR3 size: 13 residues. The protocol was immunoSEQ multiplex PCR, while the TCRdb copy is restricted to in-frame clones and leaves out a portion. The sample carries some 150,000 clones, around 89% recorded once. As regards this clone: The antigen is not known.

The rearrangement joins TRBV2 to TRBJ2-5, with D possibly TRBD1 on 5 matching bases. Sequenced sample: PBMCs. The sequence derives from a man aged 18 to 29 in good health and CMV-seronegative. Written as DNA, the CDR3 is TGTGCCAGCAACTACAGGTCCCAAGAGACCCAGTACTTC. This sequence encodes CASNYRSQETQYF.